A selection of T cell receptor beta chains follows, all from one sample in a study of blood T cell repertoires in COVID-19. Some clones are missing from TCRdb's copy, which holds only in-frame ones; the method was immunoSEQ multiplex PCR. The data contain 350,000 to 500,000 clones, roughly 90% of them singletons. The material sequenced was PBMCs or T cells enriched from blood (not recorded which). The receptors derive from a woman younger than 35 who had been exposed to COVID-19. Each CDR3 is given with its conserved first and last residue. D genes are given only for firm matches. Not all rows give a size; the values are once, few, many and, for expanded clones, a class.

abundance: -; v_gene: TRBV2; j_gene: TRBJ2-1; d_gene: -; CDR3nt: TGTGCCAGCAGTGAACTAGCTACCTACAATGAGCAGTTCTTC; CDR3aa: CASSELATYNEQFF
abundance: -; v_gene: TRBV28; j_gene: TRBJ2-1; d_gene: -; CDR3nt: TGTGCCAGCAGTTTTTCCCTGGAAGGGACTTCCTACAATGAGCAGTTCTTC; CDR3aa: CASSFSLEGTSYNEQFF
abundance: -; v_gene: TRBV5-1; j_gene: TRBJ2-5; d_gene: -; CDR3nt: TGCGCCAGCAGCTTGTCGGCAGGGCCCGAGACCCAGTACTTC; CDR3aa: CASSLSAGPETQYF
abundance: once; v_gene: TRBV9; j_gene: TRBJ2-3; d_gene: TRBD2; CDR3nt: TGTGCCAGCAGCGTAGCCGGGACTAGTGCAGATACGCAGTATTTT; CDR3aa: CASSVAGTSADTQYF
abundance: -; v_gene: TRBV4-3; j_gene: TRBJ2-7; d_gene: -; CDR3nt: TGCGCCAGCAGCCAAGCGAACGCGGTATCCCCTTACGAGCAGTACTTC; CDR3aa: CASSQANAVSPYEQYF
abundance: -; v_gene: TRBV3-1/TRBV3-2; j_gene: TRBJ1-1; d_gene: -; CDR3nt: TGTGCCAGCAGCCACGAGAGGGACTGGGGCACTGAAGCTTTCTTT; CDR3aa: CASSHERDWGTEAFF
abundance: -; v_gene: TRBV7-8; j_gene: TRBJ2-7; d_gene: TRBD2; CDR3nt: TGTGCCAGCAGCTTAGCCAGGGCGGGGGGCCTCTCCTACGAGCAGTACTTC; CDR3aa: CASSLARAGGLSYEQYF
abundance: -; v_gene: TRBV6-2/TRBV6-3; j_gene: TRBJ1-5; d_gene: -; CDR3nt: TGTGCCAGCAGTTACAGCTGGACTAATCAGCCCCAGCATTTT; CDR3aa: CASSYSWTNQPQHF
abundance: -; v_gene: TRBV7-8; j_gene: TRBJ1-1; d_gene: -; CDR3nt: TGTGCCAGCAGCTCCCGTACGCGGAATACTGAAGCTTTCTTT; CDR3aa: CASSSRTRNTEAFF
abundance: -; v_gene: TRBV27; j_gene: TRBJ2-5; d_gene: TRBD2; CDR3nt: TGTGCCAGCAGCGGGCTTGGGGGGGGAGAGACCCAGTACTTC; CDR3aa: CASSGLGGGETQYF
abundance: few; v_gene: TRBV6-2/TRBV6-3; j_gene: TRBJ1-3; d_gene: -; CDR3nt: TGTGCCAGCAGTCCCCTGACAGTCTCTGGAAACACCATATATTTT; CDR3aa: CASSPLTVSGNTIYF
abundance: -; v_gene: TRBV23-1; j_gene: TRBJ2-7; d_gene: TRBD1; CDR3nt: TGCGCCAGCAGACCCCGAGGACAGGTCTCCTACGAGCAGTACTTC; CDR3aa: CASRPRGQVSYEQYF
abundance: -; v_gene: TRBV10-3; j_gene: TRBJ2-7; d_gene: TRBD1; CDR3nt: TGTGCCATCAATAACAGGGGGGACCACGAGCAGTACTTC; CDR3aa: CAINNRGDHEQYF
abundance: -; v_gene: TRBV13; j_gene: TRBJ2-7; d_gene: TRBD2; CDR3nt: TGTGCCAGCAGCAGGGGAGGGACCTACGAGCAGTACTTC; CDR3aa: CASSRGGTYEQYF
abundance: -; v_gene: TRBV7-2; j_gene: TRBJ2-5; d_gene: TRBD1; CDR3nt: TGTGCCAGCAGCTGGACAGGGGGCAACCAAGAGACCCAGTACTTC; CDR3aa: CASSWTGGNQETQYF
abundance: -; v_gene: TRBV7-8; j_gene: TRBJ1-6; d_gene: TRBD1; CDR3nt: TGTGCCAGCAGCCAACAGGGGTCTAATTCACCCCTCCACTTT; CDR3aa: CASSQQGSNSPLHF
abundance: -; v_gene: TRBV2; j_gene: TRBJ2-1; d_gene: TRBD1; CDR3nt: TGTGCCAGCAGTAACGAGGGGACAGGGAATGAGCAGTTCTTC; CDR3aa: CASSNEGTGNEQFF
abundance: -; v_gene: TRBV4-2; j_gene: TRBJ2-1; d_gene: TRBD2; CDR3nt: TGTGCCAGCAGCCAAGAGCCCACTAGCGGGAGTGTCAATGAGCAGTTCTTC; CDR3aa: CASSQEPTSGSVNEQFF
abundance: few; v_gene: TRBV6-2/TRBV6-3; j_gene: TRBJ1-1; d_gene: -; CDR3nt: TGTGCCAGCAGTACCAACCCCTTTACCTCAGGGAAAGGTGACACTGAAGCTTTCTTT; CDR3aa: CASSTNPFTSGKGDTEAFF
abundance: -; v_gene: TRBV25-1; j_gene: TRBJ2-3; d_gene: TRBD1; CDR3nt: TGTGCCAGCAGTAAAAAGGGACAGGGAGCAGATACGCAGTATTTT; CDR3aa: CASSKKGQGADTQYF
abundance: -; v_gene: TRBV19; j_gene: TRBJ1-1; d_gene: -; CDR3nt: TGTGCCAGTAGTATTCCAGGCTTTGAAGCTTTCTTT; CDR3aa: CASSIPGFEAFF
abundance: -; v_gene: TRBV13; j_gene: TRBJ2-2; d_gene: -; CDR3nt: TGTGCCAGCTCTTCCCCCGGGGAGCTGTTTTTT; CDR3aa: CASSSPGELFF
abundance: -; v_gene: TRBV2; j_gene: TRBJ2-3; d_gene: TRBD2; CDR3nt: TGTGCCAGCAGTGCCCCTAGCGGCTCGTCGGATACGCAGTATTTT; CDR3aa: CASSAPSGSSDTQYF
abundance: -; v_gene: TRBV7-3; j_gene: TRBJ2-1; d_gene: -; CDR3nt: TGTGCCAGCAGCTTAACTGCGGGGAATAGGGAGCAGTTCTTC; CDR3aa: CASSLTAGNREQFF
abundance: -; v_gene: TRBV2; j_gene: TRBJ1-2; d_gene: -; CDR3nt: TGTGCCAGCAGTGGCACTTACTCACCTGACAGGCTGAGGGGCTACACCTTC; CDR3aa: CASSGTYSPDRLRGYTF
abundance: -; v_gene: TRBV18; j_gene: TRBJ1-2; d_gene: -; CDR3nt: TGTGCCAGCTCACCGGAACAGGGTACAACCTATGGCTACACCTTC; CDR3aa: CASSPEQGTTYGYTF
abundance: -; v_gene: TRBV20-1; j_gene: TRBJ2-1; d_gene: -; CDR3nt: TGCAGTGCTAGCCGGTCGGATGAGCAGTTCTTC; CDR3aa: CSASRSDEQFF
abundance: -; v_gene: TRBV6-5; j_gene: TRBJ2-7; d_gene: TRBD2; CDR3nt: TGTGCCGCGGCGGGGGGCCGAACCTACGAGCAGTACTTC; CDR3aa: CAAAGGRTYEQYF
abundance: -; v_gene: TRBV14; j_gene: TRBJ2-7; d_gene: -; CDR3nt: TGTGCCAGCAGCCAAAGGGACTTGATCTACGAGCAGTACTTC; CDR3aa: CASSQRDLIYEQYF
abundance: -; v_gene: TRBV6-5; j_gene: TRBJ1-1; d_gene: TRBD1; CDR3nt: TGTGCCAGCAGTTACGGGACAGATGTGAACACTGAAGCTTTCTTT; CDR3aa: CASSYGTDVNTEAFF
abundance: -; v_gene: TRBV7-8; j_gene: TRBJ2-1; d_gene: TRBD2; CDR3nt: TGTGCCAGCAGCCTAAAATTGGTAGCGGGGGGGCCGGAAAATGAGCAGTTCTTC; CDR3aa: CASSLKLVAGGPENEQFF
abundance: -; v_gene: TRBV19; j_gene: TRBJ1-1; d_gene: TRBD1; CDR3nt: TGTGCCAGTAGGCGGACAGGCGAACCTGAAGCTTTCTTT; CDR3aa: CASRRTGEPEAFF
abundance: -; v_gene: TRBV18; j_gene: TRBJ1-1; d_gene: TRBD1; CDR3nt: TGTGCCAGCTCACCCCAGGTGGGACAGGGGATGGTGGGCACTGAAGCTTTCTTT; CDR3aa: CASSPQVGQGMVGTEAFF
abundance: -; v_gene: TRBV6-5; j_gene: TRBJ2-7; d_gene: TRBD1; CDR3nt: TGTGCCAGCAGTTACTATGGACAGGGGAGTTACGAGCAGTACTTC; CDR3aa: CASSYYGQGSYEQYF
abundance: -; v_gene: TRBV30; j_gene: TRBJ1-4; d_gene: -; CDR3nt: TGTGCCTGGAGTAGGAGCGGAGGGGAAAAACTGTTTTTT; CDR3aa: CAWSRSGGEKLFF
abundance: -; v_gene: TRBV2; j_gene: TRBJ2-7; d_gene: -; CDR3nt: TGTGCCAGCACCGTCAGGGGTCCAAACGAGCAGTACTTC; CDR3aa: CASTVRGPNEQYF
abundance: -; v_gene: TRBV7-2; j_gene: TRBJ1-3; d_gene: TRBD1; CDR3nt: TGTGCCAGCAGCGATCACAGGGGAGCTGGAAACACCATATATTTT; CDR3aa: CASSDHRGAGNTIYF
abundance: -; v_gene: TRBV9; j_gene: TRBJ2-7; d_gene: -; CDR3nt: TGTGCCAGCAGCGGCCGGGAATCCTACGAGCAGTACTTC; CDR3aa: CASSGRESYEQYF
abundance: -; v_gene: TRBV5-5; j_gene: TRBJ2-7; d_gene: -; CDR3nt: TGTGCCAGCAGCTTGGCGTATAGCGCATCCTACGAGCAGTACTTC; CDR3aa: CASSLAYSASYEQYF
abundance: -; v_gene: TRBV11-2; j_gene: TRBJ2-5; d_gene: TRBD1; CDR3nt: TGTGCCAGCAGCTTAGAGGGACAGATCTGGGAGACCCAGTACTTC; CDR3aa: CASSLEGQIWETQYF
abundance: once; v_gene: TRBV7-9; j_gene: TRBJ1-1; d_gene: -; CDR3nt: TGTGCCATAGGGGGCACTGAAGCTTTCTTT; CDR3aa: CAIGGTEAFF